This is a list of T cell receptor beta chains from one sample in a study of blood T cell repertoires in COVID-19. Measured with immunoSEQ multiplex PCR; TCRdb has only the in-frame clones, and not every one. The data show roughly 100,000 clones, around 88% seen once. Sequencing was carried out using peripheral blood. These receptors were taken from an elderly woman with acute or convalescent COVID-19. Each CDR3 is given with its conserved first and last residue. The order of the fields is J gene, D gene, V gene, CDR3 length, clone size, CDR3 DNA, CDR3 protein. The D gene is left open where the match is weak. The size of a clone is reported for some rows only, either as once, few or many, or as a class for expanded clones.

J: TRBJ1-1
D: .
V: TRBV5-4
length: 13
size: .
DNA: TGTGCCAGCAGCCCCGGGGGGAACACTGAAGCTTTCTTT
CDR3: CASSPGGNTEAFF

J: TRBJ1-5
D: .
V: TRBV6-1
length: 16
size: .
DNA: TGTGCCAGCAGTGAAGCGCGGTGGACAGTTGGGGATCCCCAGCATTTT
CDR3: CASSEARWTVGDPQHF

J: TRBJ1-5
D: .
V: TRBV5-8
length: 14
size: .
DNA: TGTGCCAGCAGCTATCGGGGTAGCAATCAGCCCCAGCATTTT
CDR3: CASSYRGSNQPQHF

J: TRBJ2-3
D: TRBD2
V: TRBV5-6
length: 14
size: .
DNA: TGTGCCAGCAGCCAGACTAGCGGGACAGATACGCAGTATTTT
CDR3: CASSQTSGTDTQYF

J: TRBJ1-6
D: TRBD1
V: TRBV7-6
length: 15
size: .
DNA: TGTGCCAGCAGCGACAGGGGGCAGGATAATTCACCCCTCCACTTT
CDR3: CASSDRGQDNSPLHF

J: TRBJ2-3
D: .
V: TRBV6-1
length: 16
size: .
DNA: TGTGCCAGCAGTGAAGCAGCTAGCAAGGGCACAGATACGCAGTATTTT
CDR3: CASSEAASKGTDTQYF

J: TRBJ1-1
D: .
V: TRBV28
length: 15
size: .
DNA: TGTGCCAGCCTGCCTTCTACGGGGGAAGGGGCTGAAGCTTTCTTT
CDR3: CASLPSTGEGAEAFF

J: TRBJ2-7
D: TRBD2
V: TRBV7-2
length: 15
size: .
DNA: TGTGCCAGCAGCACAACCTCCGGGACTAGAGGCGAGCAGTACTTC
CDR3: CASSTTSGTRGEQYF

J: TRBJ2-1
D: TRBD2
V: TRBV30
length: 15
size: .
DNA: TGTGCCTGGAGCCCAGCTAGCGGGGGGGCGGGATGGCAGTTCTTC
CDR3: CAWSPASGGAGWQFF

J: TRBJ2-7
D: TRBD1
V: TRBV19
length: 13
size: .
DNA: TGTGCCAGTAGTCTGGACAGGGAATACGAGCAGTACTTC
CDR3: CASSLDREYEQYF

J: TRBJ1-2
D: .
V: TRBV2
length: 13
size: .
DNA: TGTGCCAGCAGTGAGACAGGCATCTATGGCTACACCTTC
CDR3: CASSETGIYGYTF

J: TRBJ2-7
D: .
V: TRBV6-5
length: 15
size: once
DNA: TGTGCCAGCAGTCACGTGGGGGGGCCTGTTTACGAGCAGTACTTC
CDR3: CASSHVGGPVYEQYF

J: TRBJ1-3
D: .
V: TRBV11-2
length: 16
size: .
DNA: TGTGCCAGCAGCCCCCTCGGGACACACTCTGGAAACACCATATATTTT
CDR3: CASSPLGTHSGNTIYF

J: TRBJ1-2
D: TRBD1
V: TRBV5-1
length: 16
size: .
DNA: TGCGCCAGCAGCCCGGACAGGGGACGATGGGGCTATGGCTACACCTTC
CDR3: CASSPDRGRWGYGYTF

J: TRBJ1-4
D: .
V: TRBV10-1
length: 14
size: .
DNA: TGCGCCAGCATTGGAGTCAGGGCTAATGAAAAACTGTTTTTT
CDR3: CASIGVRANEKLFF

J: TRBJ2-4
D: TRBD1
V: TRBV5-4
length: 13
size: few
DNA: TGTGCCAGCAGCACGGGGACAGGGACTATTCAGTACTTT
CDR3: CASSTGTGTIQYF

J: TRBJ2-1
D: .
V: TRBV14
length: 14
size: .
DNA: TGTGCCAGCAGCCAAGTTTCGGGGAGTGGTGAGCAGTTCTTC
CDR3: CASSQVSGSGEQFF

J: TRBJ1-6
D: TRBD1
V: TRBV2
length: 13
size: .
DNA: TGTGCCAGCAGGGGGACAGCCTTTTCACCCCTCCACTTT
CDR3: CASRGTAFSPLHF